This TCR beta chain was found in a study of glioma-infiltrating T cells. With 2 bases removed from V and 2 bases from J, the gap between germline ends came to 7 bases. Germline V gene sequence: CDR1 SGHRS, CDR2 YFSETQ. The CDR3 has 14 amino acids. TCR alpha and beta CDR3 regions were amplified from RNA using iRepertoire nested multiplex PCR. MiXCR, applied by TCRdb to the multiplex PCR reads, yields one record per CDR3 protein. Counted here are roughly 200,000 distinct CDR3 sequences, roughly two fifths occurring once; the ten biggest clones make up around 5%. This receptor was taken from a human donor with low-grade glioma or glioblastoma, undergoing nonglioma brain surgery, or in good health (not recorded which). Sequenced material: glioma tissue, nonneoplastic brain tissue, or PBMCs (not recorded which). This sequence joins TRBV5-1 and TRBJ2-2, with D unclear. The CDR3 DNA follows: TGCGCCAGCAGCTTCGCACTAAACACCGGGGAGCTGTTTTTT. The encoded protein is CASSFALNTGELFF.